This T cell receptor (beta chain) emerged from a study of memory B cells and T cells in multiple sclerosis. Study results and limitations: Clone-set sizes differed between compartments, so shared clonotype counts needed normalization.

Germline V gene sequence: CDR1 SGHRS, CDR2 YFSETQ. This CDR3 is built from 15 residues. V lost 1 base and J lost 8; bases outside the gene matches: 6. Profiled with immunoSEQ multiplex PCR; TCRdb holds only in-frame clones, not every one. This repertoire shows approximately 14,000 clones, around 70% found once; its top ten account for about 2.5%. With regard to this clone: The antigen is not known.

The chain joins TRBV5-1 to TRBJ1-6; 7 bases are a match to TRBD1. The sequencing input was memory (CD45RO+) CD4+ T cells from blood. This sequence originates from a human donor with multiple sclerosis. The DNA for the CDR3 is TGCGCCAGCAGCTTGTCCCCAGGGGGTGATTCACCCCTCCACTTT. Protein product: CASSLSPGGDSPLHF.